This TCR beta chain was identified in a study of blood T cell repertoires in COVID-19. This clone has a single count. Germline V gene lookup returns CDR1 SGHNT and CDR2 YYREEE (reference sequence). The V end was cut by 4 bases, the J end by 0 bases, with 12 bases between. This CDR3 is 15 amino acids long. Repertoires were generated with immunoSEQ multiplex PCR, while TCRdb's copy carries only in-frame clones and drops some. The data contain 200,000 to 250,000 clones, around 86% of them singletons. This sequence originates from a woman between 65 and 79 years old with active or convalescent COVID-19. This chain uses TRBV5-4 with TRBJ2-3; no definite D call. Input material: peripheral blood. The DNA for the CDR3 is TGTGCCAGCAGCCCACTGACAACTAGCACAGATACGCAGTATTTT. Its protein is CASSPLTTSTDTQYF.